The 8 T cell receptor beta chains listed next were all sequenced from one sample in a study of blood T cell repertoires in COVID-19. Produced via immunoSEQ multiplex PCR; TCRdb's table is partial and in-frame only. The sample includes roughly 330,000 clones, around 86% of them seen just once. The specimen sequenced was peripheral blood. The receptor source for this set is a woman aged 45-65 years with acute or convalescent COVID-19.

The gene calls are TRBV19 and TRBJ2-1; 7 nucleotides align to TRBD2. The ends lost 6 bases at V and 2 bases at J; junction bases unmatched: 7. Germline V gene sequence: CDR1 LNHDA, CDR2 SQIVND (reference sequence). This CDR3 spans 15 amino acids. The CDR3 sequence is CASRLAGRAYNEQFF. The CDR3 DNA reads as TGTGCCAGTAGATTAGCGGGCCGGGCCTACAATGAGCAGTTCTTC.

This clone was recorded once. This chain connects TRBV28 to TRBJ2-2; perhaps TRBD2 as D (6 bases). With 3 bases removed from V and 4 bases from J, the gap between germline ends came to 12 bases. CDR3 length: 15 residues. Germline loops: CDR1 MDHEN, CDR2 SYDVKM. CDR3 sequence: CASSLGGRGTGELFF. The CDR3 nucleotides read TGTGCCAGCAGTTTGGGGGGAAGAGGCACCGGGGAGCTGTTTTTT.

There are a few counts of this clone. The V call is TRBV28, the J call TRBJ1-2; a weak D match, TRBD1 (6 bases). Germline loops: CDR1 MDHEN, CDR2 SYDVKM. The CDR3 runs to 14 residues. The ends were cut back, 1 base at V and 6 bases at J, with 12 bases in the middle. DNA of the CDR3: TGTGCCAGCAGTTTATACAGGGAGAGGGATGGCTACACCTTC. Amino acid sequence: CASSLYRERDGYTF.

The chain uses TRBV28 and TRBJ2-7; weak D call: TRBD1 (5 bases). The CDR3 is 14 residues long. Germline V lookup: CDR1 MDHEN, CDR2 SYDVKM. V was clipped by 5 bases and J by 0 bases, with 11 bases between them. CDR3 in DNA: TGTGCCAGCAGTATGACAGAGCTCTCCTACGAGCAGTACTTC. Its protein product is CASSMTELSYEQYF.

This sequence joins TRBV5-1 and TRBJ1-2, with TRBD1 matching 7 bases. The germline gives CDR1 SGHRS, CDR2 YFSETQ. The ends lost 3 bases at V and 5 bases at J; junction bases unmatched: 10. The CDR3 consists of 15 residues. The CDR3 reads CASSSTQGGRYGYTF. In nucleotides, the CDR3 is TGCGCCAGCAGCTCAACACAAGGGGGCCGGTATGGCTACACCTTC.

The chain carries TRBV9 and TRBJ2-7; possibly TRBD1 for D (6 bases). The CDR3 runs 16 residues. V dropped 3 bases and J dropped 4 bases, with 20 bases sitting between them. CDR1 is SGDLS and CDR2 is YYNGEE in the germline V gene. CDR3 DNA sequence: TGTGCCAGCAGCGGAAGCCTCAGGGGAAACACATACGAGCAGTACTTC. As protein: CASSGSLRGNTYEQYF.

The chain recombines TRBV5-1 with TRBJ1-1; 8 bases are a match to TRBD1. Germline CDR1 reads SGHRS; CDR2 reads YFSETQ. The ends lost 2 bases at V and 5 bases at J; junction bases unmatched: 5. CDR3 length: 14 amino acids. CDR3 protein: CASSFTRTGTEAFF. The CDR3 region has the DNA TGCGCCAGCAGCTTTACCCGGACAGGGACTGAAGCTTTCTTT.

The gene calls are TRBV5-1 and TRBJ1-4; D is ambiguous. The germline V and J ends were trimmed by 5 bases and 4 bases, with 15 bases remaining between them. The germline CDR1 and CDR2 sequences are SGHRS and YFSETQ. This CDR3 region has 15 residues. DNA for the CDR3: TGCGCCAGCAGATTGACTGCGGCAAATAATGAAAAACTGTTTTTT. Its protein is CASRLTAANNEKLFF.